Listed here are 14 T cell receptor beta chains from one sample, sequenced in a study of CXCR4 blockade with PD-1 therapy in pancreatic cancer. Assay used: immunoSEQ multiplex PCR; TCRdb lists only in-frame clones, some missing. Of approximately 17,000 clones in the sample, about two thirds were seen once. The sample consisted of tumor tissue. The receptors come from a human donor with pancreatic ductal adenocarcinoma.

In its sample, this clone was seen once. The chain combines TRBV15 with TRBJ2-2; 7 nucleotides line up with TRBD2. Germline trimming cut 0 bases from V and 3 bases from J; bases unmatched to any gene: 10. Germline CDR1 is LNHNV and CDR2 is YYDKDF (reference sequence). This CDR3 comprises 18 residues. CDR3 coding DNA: TGTGCCACCAGCAGAGAAGGAGGTCAGGGAGGGCACACCGGGGAGCTGTTTTTT. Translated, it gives CATSREGGQGGHTGELFF.

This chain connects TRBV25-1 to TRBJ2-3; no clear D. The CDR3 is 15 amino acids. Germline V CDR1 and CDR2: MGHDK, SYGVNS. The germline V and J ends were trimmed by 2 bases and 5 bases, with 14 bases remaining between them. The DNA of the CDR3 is TGTGCCAGCAGTGAACCGGGCCCTGAGGAAGATACGCAGTATTTT. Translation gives CASSEPGPEEDTQYF.

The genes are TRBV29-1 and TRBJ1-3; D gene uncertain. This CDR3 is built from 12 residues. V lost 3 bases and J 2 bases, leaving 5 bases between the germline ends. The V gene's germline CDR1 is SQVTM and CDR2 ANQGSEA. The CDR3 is CSVESAGNTIYF. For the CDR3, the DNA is TGCAGCGTTGAGTCAGCTGGAAACACCATATATTTT.

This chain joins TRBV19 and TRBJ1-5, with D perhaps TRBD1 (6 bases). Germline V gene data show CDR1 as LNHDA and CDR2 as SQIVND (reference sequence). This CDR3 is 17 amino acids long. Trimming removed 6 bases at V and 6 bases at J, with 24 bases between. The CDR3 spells CASSRLRVQGGSQPQHF. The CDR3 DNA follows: TGTGCCAGTAGCCGACTCCGGGTACAGGGAGGGAGTCAGCCCCAGCATTTT.

For the CDR3, the DNA is TGTGCCACCAGCCCCCGGACTGATAGCAATCAGCCCCAGCATTTT. Translated: CATSPRTDSNQPQHF. This rearrangement joins TRBV15 to TRBJ1-5; D call uncertain. This CDR3 comprises 15 residues. Germline V gene lookup returns CDR1 LNHNV and CDR2 YYDKDF (reference sequence). Trimming shortened V by 5 bases and J by 0 bases, and 11 bases separated the two germline ends.

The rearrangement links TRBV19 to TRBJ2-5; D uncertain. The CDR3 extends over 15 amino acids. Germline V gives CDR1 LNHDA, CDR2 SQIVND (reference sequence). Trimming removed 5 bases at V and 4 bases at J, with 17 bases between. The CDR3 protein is CASSPPGTVGETQYF. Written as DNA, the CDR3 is TGTGCCAGTAGTCCCCCCGGAACTGTCGGAGAGACCCAGTACTTC.

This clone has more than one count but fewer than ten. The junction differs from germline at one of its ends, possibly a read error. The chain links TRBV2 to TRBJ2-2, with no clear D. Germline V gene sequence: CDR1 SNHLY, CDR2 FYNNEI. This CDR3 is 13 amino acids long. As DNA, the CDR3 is TGTGCCAGCAGAGAAGATGCGACCGGGGAGCTGTTTTTT. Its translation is CASREDATGELFF.

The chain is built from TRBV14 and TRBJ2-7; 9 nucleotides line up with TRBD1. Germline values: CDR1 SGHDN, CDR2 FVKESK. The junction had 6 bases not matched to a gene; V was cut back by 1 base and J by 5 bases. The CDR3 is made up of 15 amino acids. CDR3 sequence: CASSQAPTGGDEQYF. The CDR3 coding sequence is TGTGCCAGCAGCCAAGCACCCACAGGGGGCGACGAGCAGTACTTC.

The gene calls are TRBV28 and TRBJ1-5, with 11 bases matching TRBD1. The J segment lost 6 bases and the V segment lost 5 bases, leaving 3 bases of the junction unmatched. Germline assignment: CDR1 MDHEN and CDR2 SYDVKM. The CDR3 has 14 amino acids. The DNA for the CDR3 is TGTGCCAGCAGTGGGACAGGGGGTTCTCAGCCCCAGCATTTT. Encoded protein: CASSGTGGSQPQHF. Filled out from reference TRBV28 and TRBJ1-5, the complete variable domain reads DVKVTQSSRYLVKRTGEKVFLECVQDMDHENMFWYRQDPGLGLRLIYFSYDVKMKEKGDIPEGYSVSREKKERFSLILESASTNQTSMYLCASSGTGGSQPQHFGDGTRLSIL.

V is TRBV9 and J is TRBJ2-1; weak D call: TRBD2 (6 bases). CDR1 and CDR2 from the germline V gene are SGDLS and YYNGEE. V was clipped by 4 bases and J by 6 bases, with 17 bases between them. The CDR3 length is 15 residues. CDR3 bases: TGTGCCAGCAGCCCAACGGGACTCCATGCCAATGAGCAGTTCTTC. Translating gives CASSPTGLHANEQFF.

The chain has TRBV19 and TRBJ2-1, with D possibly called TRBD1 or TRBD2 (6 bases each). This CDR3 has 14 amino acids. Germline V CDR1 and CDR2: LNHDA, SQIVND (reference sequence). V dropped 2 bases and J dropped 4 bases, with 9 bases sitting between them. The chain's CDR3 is CASSITGAYNEQFF. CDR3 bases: TGTGCCAGTAGTATAACGGGGGCGTACAATGAGCAGTTCTTC.

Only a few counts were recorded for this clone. CDR3 amino acids: CASSSGTPPSSPLHF. The CDR3 DNA reads TGTGCCAGCAGCTCAGGGACACCTCCCTCTTCACCCCTCCACTTT. The genes are TRBV11-3 and TRBJ1-6, with D tentatively TRBD1 (6 bases). This CDR3 has 15 residues. CDR1 SGHNT and CDR2 YENEEA come from the germline V gene. V lost 4 bases, J lost 9 bases, and 16 bases lay in between.

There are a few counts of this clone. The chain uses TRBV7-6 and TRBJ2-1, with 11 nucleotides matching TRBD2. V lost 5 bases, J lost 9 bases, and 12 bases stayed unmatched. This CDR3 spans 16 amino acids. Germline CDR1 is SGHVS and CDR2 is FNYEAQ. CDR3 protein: CASSPTVAGGRAEQFF. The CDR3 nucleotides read TGTGCCAGCAGCCCTACGGTAGCGGGAGGGCGGGCTGAGCAGTTCTTC. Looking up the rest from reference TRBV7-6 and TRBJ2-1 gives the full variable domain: GAGVSQSPRYKVTKRGQDVALRCDPISGHVSLYWYRQALGQGPEFLTYFNYEAQQDKSGLPNDRFSAERPEGSISTLTIQRTEQRDSAMYRCASSPTVAGGRAEQFFGPGTRLTVL.

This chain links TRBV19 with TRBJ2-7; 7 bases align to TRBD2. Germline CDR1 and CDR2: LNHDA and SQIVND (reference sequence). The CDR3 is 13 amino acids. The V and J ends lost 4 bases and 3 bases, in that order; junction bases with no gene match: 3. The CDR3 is CASSTSGYYEQYF. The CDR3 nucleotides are TGTGCCAGTAGTACTAGCGGATACTACGAGCAGTACTTC. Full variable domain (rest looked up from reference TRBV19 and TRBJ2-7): DGGITQSPKYLFRKEGQNVTLSCEQNLNHDAMYWYRQDPGQGLRLIYYSQIVNDFQKGDIAEGYSVSREKKESFPLTVTSAQKNPTAFYLCASSTSGYYEQYFGPGTRLTVT.